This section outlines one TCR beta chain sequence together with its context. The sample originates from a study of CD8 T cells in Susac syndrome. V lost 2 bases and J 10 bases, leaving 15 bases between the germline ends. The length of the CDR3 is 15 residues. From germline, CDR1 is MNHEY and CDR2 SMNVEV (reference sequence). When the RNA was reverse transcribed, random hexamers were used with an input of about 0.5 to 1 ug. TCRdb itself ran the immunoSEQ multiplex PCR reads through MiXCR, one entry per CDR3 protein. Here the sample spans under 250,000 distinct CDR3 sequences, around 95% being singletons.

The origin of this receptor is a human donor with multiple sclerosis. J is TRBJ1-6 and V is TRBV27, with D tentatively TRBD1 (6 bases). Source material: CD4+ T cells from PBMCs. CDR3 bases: TGTGCCAGCAGTTTAGAGGGGGGGCGAGGATCACCCCTCCACTTT. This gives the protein CASSLEGGRGSPLHF.